This is a list of T cell receptor beta chains from one sample in a study of graft-versus-host responses after intestinal transplantation. Data came from immunoSEQ multiplex PCR; TCRdb stores just in-frame clones and leaves some out. The sample records tens of thousands of clones, about 94% being singletons. Their antigens are not known. Sequencing used unstimulated CD8+ T cells sorted from spleen or lymph node cells, obtained before intestinal transplant. The receptor source for this set is a human donor who received an intestinal transplant. Both conserved end residues are part of each CDR3. A D gene is named only where the DNA matches it firmly. A row's size may be missing; if present it is once, few, many or a size class.

clone_size: -; j_call: TRBJ2-1; d_call: -; v_call: TRBV27; cdr3_nt: TGTGCCACCGCCCTTACCGATGAGCAGTTCTTC; cdr3_aa: CATALTDEQFF
clone_size: -; j_call: TRBJ2-2; d_call: TRBD1; v_call: TRBV27; cdr3_nt: TGTGCCAGCAGTTTATCAGGGACAGGGGGTTACGGGGAGCTGTTTTTT; cdr3_aa: CASSLSGTGGYGELFF
clone_size: -; j_call: TRBJ1-1; d_call: TRBD1; v_call: TRBV5-4; cdr3_nt: TGTGCTAGCAGCTTCTGGGACAGGGAGAACACTGAAGCTTTCTTT; cdr3_aa: CASSFWDRENTEAFF
clone_size: -; j_call: TRBJ2-2; d_call: -; v_call: TRBV15; cdr3_nt: TGTGCCACCAGCAGAGATTTATCTTTAGGTTTGGTACCCTACACCGGGGAGCTGTTTTTT; cdr3_aa: CATSRDLSLGLVPYTGELFF
clone_size: -; j_call: TRBJ2-3; d_call: -; v_call: TRBV28; cdr3_nt: TGTGCCAGCAGTTTAGACCAAGATACGCAGTATTTT; cdr3_aa: CASSLDQDTQYF
clone_size: -; j_call: TRBJ2-1; d_call: TRBD1; v_call: TRBV9; cdr3_nt: TGTGCCAGCAGCGTAGCCGGACAGGGGTCCTACAATGAGCAGTTCTTC; cdr3_aa: CASSVAGQGSYNEQFF
clone_size: -; j_call: TRBJ2-3; d_call: -; v_call: TRBV4-1; cdr3_nt: TGCGCCAGCAGCCAAGACCAAGGCACAGATACGCAGTATTTT; cdr3_aa: CASSQDQGTDTQYF
clone_size: -; j_call: TRBJ2-7; d_call: -; v_call: TRBV7-6; cdr3_nt: TGTGCCAGCAGCTCTACCCAGGGGAGAGGATCCTACGAGCAGTACTTC; cdr3_aa: CASSSTQGRGSYEQYF
clone_size: once; j_call: TRBJ2-7; d_call: TRBD1; v_call: TRBV6-5; cdr3_nt: TGTGCCAGCAGTTACTTCCGGGACAGCGAGCAGTACTTC; cdr3_aa: CASSYFRDSEQYF
clone_size: -; j_call: TRBJ1-5; d_call: TRBD1; v_call: TRBV6-6; cdr3_nt: TGTGCCAGCAGTTATGGGACAGGGGTCGATCAGCCCCAGCATTTT; cdr3_aa: CASSYGTGVDQPQHF
clone_size: -; j_call: TRBJ2-7; d_call: -; v_call: TRBV4-2; cdr3_nt: TGTGCCAGCAGGGAAGGGCTGGGTGGAGGGGGCCCGGGAGACGAGCAGTACTTC; cdr3_aa: CASREGLGGGGPGDEQYF
clone_size: -; j_call: TRBJ2-5; d_call: -; v_call: TRBV10-2; cdr3_nt: TGCGCCAGCAGTGCGTTAGGTGGGACTCCGCCAGAGACCCAGTACTTC; cdr3_aa: CASSALGGTPPETQYF
clone_size: -; j_call: TRBJ2-2; d_call: TRBD1; v_call: TRBV28; cdr3_nt: TGTGCCAGCATACGGACAGGGGCCACCGGGGAGCTGTTTTTT; cdr3_aa: CASIRTGATGELFF
clone_size: -; j_call: TRBJ2-7; d_call: TRBD2; v_call: TRBV5-1; cdr3_nt: TGCGCCAGCAGCTTCTGGTCCTTCGAATCAGCGGGAGTGGCCTACGAGCAGTACTTC; cdr3_aa: CASSFWSFESAGVAYEQYF
clone_size: -; j_call: TRBJ2-7; d_call: TRBD2; v_call: TRBV29-1; cdr3_nt: TGCAGCGTTGAAAGGCTAGCGGGAGGCTCCAAGGTGCCCTACGAGCAGTACTTC; cdr3_aa: CSVERLAGGSKVPYEQYF
clone_size: -; j_call: TRBJ2-7; d_call: TRBD2; v_call: TRBV15; cdr3_nt: TGTGCCACCAGCAGGGCTAGCGGGAGCGGCTACGAGCAGTACTTC; cdr3_aa: CATSRASGSGYEQYF